This T cell receptor beta chain originates from a study of molecular identifiers for immune sequencing clone quantification. Study-wide points: Naive cells had under 1% of molecules in clones above 20 RNA copies, effectors over 99%. Spiked-in Jurkat TCR RNA corresponding to one cell was reported as detectable against more than 950,000 naive cells.

Using its own MiXCR run on the PCR reads, TCRdb lists one record per CDR3 protein. The data hold tens of thousands of distinct CDR3 sequences, with roughly a fifth observed a single time. This clonotype was detected ten times or more. The antigen remains unidentified. The junction differs from germline at one of its ends, possibly a read error. The CDR3 length is 12 residues. The receptor comes from a human donor in good health. Some libraries in this study had Jurkat cell RNA spiked in. The chain is built from TRBV12-3 or TRBV12-4 and TRBJ2-3, with unresolved D. The specimen sequenced was naive CD8+ T cells from blood, with Jurkat cell RNA spiked in. Regarding subset: FACS-sorted CD8+CD4-CCR7+CD45RA+ naive T cells. CDR3 DNA sequence: TGTGCCAGCAGCTTAGTTGGTGATACGCAGTATTTT. Amino acids: CASSLVGDTQYF.